Each of the 23 T cell receptor beta chains below was sequenced from the same sample in a study of early stage breast cancer tumors listed by TCRdb under 2017. Libraries were prepared through the immunoSEQ multiplex PCR assay. Here the immuneACCESS table is served through TCRdb, limited to in-frame sequences with V and J called. Missing clones are a known gap in these copies; in checked studies unresolved V genes cover under half, and the rest lacks a known reason. The sample table lists around 50,000 clones, about 80% of them with a count of one. The ten top clones hold about 1.4% of the sample. The source material was blood. The receptors stem from a person in their fifties or sixties with breast cancer.

The chain combines TRBV7-8 with TRBJ1-2; D possibly corresponds to TRBD1 (5 bases). Germline-derived CDR1 and CDR2 are SGHVS and FQNEAQ. Trimming took 1 base from V and 7 from J, leaving 13 bases between them. The CDR3 sequence is 14 residues long. The CDR3 protein is CASSLGDWVFGYTF. The CDR3 DNA sequence: TGTGCCAGCAGCTTAGGGGACTGGGTTTTTGGCTACACCTTC.

The CDR3 here is CASSEQGEEDTQYF. CDR3 DNA: TGTGCCAGCAGTGAGCAGGGGGAGGAGGATACGCAGTATTTT. J is TRBJ2-3 and V is TRBV6-4; perhaps TRBD1 as D (7 bases). The germline CDR1 and CDR2 sequences are MRHNA and SNTAGT. The V gene lost 3 bases and the J gene lost 6 bases, with 13 bases spanning the gap. CDR3 length equals 14 residues.

Note on this clone: The CDR3 does not close with the conserved phenylalanine or tryptophan, likely indicating a read error. No DNA is shown, since the ends of the CDR3 on it are uncertain; the CDR3 is the one TCRdb lists. The V call is TRBV7-9, the J call TRBJ1-2; the table's D call of TRBD1 was not tested on the DNA. Germline V CDR1 and CDR2: SEHNR, FQNEAQ (reference sequence). The CDR3 comprises 11 residues, both ends counted. The CDR3 is CASSGGQGDIL.

J is TRBJ1-1 and V is TRBV19, with 10 bases that match TRBD1. Trimming cost V 8 bases and J 2 bases; bases outside gene matches: 11. The germline V gene has CDR1 LNHDA and CDR2 SQIVND (reference sequence). The CDR3 is made up of 16 amino acids. Here the CDR3 reads CASVSRTGGFNTEAFF. The CDR3 nucleotides read TGTGCCAGTGTCTCGAGGACAGGGGGGTTTAACACTGAAGCTTTCTTT.

The genes are TRBV13 and TRBJ2-5, with D perhaps being TRBD1 or TRBD2 (5 bases each). CDR3 length: 16 residues. The germline V gene encodes CDR1 PRHDT and CDR2 FYEKMQ (reference sequence). Deletions cut 0 bases from V and 4 bases from J, with 15 bases between. CDR3 coding DNA: TGTGCCAGCAGCTTAGGCCAGGGAGAATTAGGAGAGACCCAGTACTTC. Translated: CASSLGQGELGETQYF.

Written as DNA, the CDR3 is TGTGCCAGTAGTCCCGGGACAGGGGGCTACGAGCAGTACTTC. Its protein product is CASSPGTGGYEQYF. The V and J genes are TRBV19 and TRBJ2-7; 11 bases are a match to TRBD1. CDR1 and CDR2 (germline): LNHDA, SQIVND (reference sequence). The V segment lost 5 bases and the J segment 3 bases; nucleotides outside the gene matches: 3. The CDR3 is 14 amino acids.

V usage is TRBV5-4 and J usage is TRBJ2-6; a possible D gene is TRBD2 (6 bases). The V end lost 4 bases, the J end lost 3 bases, and 11 bases lay between the germline ends. CDR1 is SGHNT, CDR2 YYREEE, per germline (reference sequence). The CDR3 extends over 15 amino acids. DNA of the CDR3: TGTGCCAGCAGCCTGGGGCGGGGTGGGGCCAACGTCCTGACTTTC. Amino acid sequence: CASSLGRGGANVLTF.

The chain links TRBV10-2 to TRBJ2-1; D possibly uses TRBD1 or TRBD2 (5 bases each). This CDR3 contains 17 residues. In germline, CDR1 is WSHSY, CDR2 SAAADI. The ends were cut back, 0 bases at V and 1 base at J, with 13 bases in the middle. CDR3 nucleotide sequence: TGCGCCAGCAGTGAGTCGATCGGGGCAGGGTCCTACAATGAGCAGTTCTTC. Translating it yields CASSESIGAGSYNEQFF.

The chain carries TRBV6-5 and TRBJ2-7, with D tentatively TRBD1 (6 bases). V dropped 0 bases and J dropped 3 bases, with 12 bases sitting between them. CDR1 and CDR2 from the germline V gene are MNHEY and SVGAGI. The CDR3 contains 15 residues. The CDR3 nucleotides are TGTGCCAGCAGTTACTCCAGGGGTACCGGCTACGAGCAGTACTTC. This sequence encodes CASSYSRGTGYEQYF.

This clone occurred once. The chain joins TRBV19 to TRBJ2-3, with 9 nucleotides matching TRBD2. With V trimmed by 4 bases and J by 2 bases, 7 bases remained unmatched. The CDR3 has 16 amino acids. Germline values: CDR1 LNHDA, CDR2 SQIVND (reference sequence). This chain's CDR3 is CASSKRPSGATDTQYF. The CDR3 coding sequence is TGTGCCAGTAGTAAGCGTCCTAGCGGGGCCACAGATACGCAGTATTTT.

The V call is TRBV7-8, the J call TRBJ1-4; D is unresolved. The CDR3 consists of 15 residues. Germline V gene lookup returns CDR1 SGHVS and CDR2 FQNEAQ. V was trimmed by 4 bases and J by 4 bases, leaving 13 bases between them. The CDR3 DNA is TGTGCCAGCAGCTCGCTTTTGAGCGGTAATGAAAAACTGTTTTTT. It specifies CASSSLLSGNEKLFF.

This sequence joins TRBV29-1 and TRBJ2-3; D gene ambiguous. V shed 6 bases and J shed 7 bases, with 8 bases lying between them. This CDR3 is built from 10 residues. The germline V gene has CDR1 SQVTM and CDR2 ANQGSEA. Written as DNA, the CDR3 is TGCAGCGTCGTCTGGAATACGCAGTATTTT. Translation gives CSVVWNTQYF.

This chain connects TRBV29-1 to TRBJ1-2; tentative D call: TRBD1 (5 bases). CDR3 length: 10 residues. Trimming stripped 5 bases from V and 6 bases from J, with 7 bases between. Germline V CDR1 and CDR2: SQVTM, ANQGSEA. The CDR3 is CSVTGDGYTF. In nucleotides, the CDR3 is TGCAGCGTTACAGGAGATGGCTACACCTTC. The full variable domain, completed using reference TRBV29-1 and TRBJ1-2, is SAVISQKPSRDICQRGTSLTIQCQVDSQVTMMFWYRQQPGQSLTLIATANQGSEATYESGFVIDKFPISRPNLTFSTLTVSNMSPEDSSIYLCSVTGDGYTFGSGTRLTVV.

The genes are TRBV23-1 and TRBJ2-7; possibly TRBD1 for D (6 bases). TRBV23-1 falls under the ORF class, with uncertain function. The CDR3 runs 16 residues. Trimming removed 4 bases from V and 0 bases from J, with 16 bases in between. The CDR3 spells CASSRPRQEISYEQYF. CDR3 sequence (DNA): TGCGCCAGCAGTCGCCCCAGACAGGAGATCTCCTACGAGCAGTACTTC.

V is TRBV6-1 and J is TRBJ2-7; D is ambiguous. The CDR3 length is 12 residues. Between the trimmed V and J ends, which lost 6 bases and 3 bases, there was a span of 9 bases. From germline, CDR1 is MNHNS and CDR2 SASEGT. The CDR3 sequence is CASRTVVYEQYF. For the CDR3, the DNA is TGTGCCAGCAGAACAGTTGTCTACGAGCAGTACTTC.

The chain links TRBV30 to TRBJ2-2, with 11 bases that match TRBD2. This CDR3 region has 15 residues. Germline trimming cut 5 bases from V and 7 bases from J; bases unmatched to any gene: 9. From germline, CDR1 is GTSNPN and CDR2 SVGIG (reference sequence). The chain's CDR3 is CAWELAGGPDGELFF. DNA of the CDR3: TGTGCCTGGGAATTAGCGGGGGGGCCGGACGGGGAGCTGTTTTTT.

The V and J genes are TRBV28 and TRBJ2-5, with D possibly being TRBD2 (6 bases). There are 13 residues in the CDR3. CDR1 MDHEN and CDR2 SYDVKM come from the germline V gene. V was cut by 7 bases and J by 5 bases, with 14 bases left in between. CDR3 nucleotide sequence: TGTGCCAGCACCCAAGGAGGGGCGGAGACCCAGTACTTC. It yields the protein CASTQGGAETQYF.

A remark on this clone: Additional DNA sequences in this sample encode the identical CDR3. The chain carries TRBV7-2 and TRBJ2-2; D unclear. Trimming took 3 bases from V and 1 from J, leaving 3 bases between them. Germline V gene data show CDR1 as SGHTA and CDR2 as FQGNSA. The CDR3 contains 13 residues. The CDR3 protein is CASSFLNTGELFF. The DNA of the CDR3 is TGTGCCAGCAGCTTCCTGAACACCGGGGAGCTGTTTTTT.

The rearrangement joins TRBV5-4 to TRBJ2-7; TRBD1 is a possible D gene (5 bases). V was clipped by 4 bases and J by 7 bases, with 12 bases between them. The CDR3 extends over 12 amino acids. Looked up from germline, CDR1 is SGHNT and CDR2 is YYREEE (reference sequence). The CDR3 reads CASSGRVGEQYF. CDR3 nucleotides: TGTGCCAGCAGCGGCAGGGTGGGAGAGCAGTACTTC.

J is TRBJ1-2 and V is TRBV2; D not certain. V dropped 7 bases and J dropped 0 bases, with 12 bases sitting between them. Germline lookup yields CDR1 SNHLY and CDR2 FYNNEI. This CDR3 region has 14 residues. The CDR3 nucleotides are TGTGCCAGCACTTGGAAAGGAGCTAACTATGGCTACACCTTC. Amino acids: CASTWKGANYGYTF.

The J gene is TRBJ2-3, the V gene TRBV5-1, with 7 bases fitting TRBD2. Germline CDR1 and CDR2: SGHRS and YFSETQ. Losses at the gene ends were 3 bases for V and 6 bases for J; bases not matched to a gene: 13. The CDR3 runs to 16 residues. DNA for the CDR3: TGCGCCAGCAGCTGGGCTAGCGGAGGGGCAGGGGATACGCAGTATTTT. This translates into CASSWASGGAGDTQYF.

The chain recombines TRBV7-8 with TRBJ2-7, with 7 bases fitting TRBD1. The J segment lost 1 base and the V segment lost 7 bases, leaving 7 bases of the junction unmatched. Germline V gives CDR1 SGHVS, CDR2 FQNEAQ. This CDR3 spans 14 amino acids. CDR3 residues: CASITGTASYEQYF. CDR3 DNA sequence: TGTGCCAGCATCACCGGGACAGCGTCCTACGAGCAGTACTTC.

The V gene is TRBV5-5, the J gene TRBJ2-3; 10 nucleotides align to TRBD1. The CDR3 spans 16 residues. V shed 4 bases and J 4 bases; nucleotides not matched to a gene: 9. CDR1 is SGHKS and CDR2 is YYEKEE in the germline V gene (reference sequence). In DNA form, the CDR3 reads TGTGCCAGCAGCCTCGACAGGGGGCCTCGTCCAGATACGCAGTATTTT. The encoded protein is CASSLDRGPRPDTQYF.